This TCR beta chain was captured in a study of cytomegalovirus exposure and HLA in healthy donors. Study background: Of all 400 or so donors who were genotyped, about 80% belonged to the Caucasian-associated ancestry cluster. Study findings and constraints: In vitro checks showed that a few CMV-associated chains really do target CMV antigens. When presence/absence was analysed, sequencing depth was taken to be roughly uniform across donors.

In regard to this clone: The antigen remains unidentified.

V trimming: 2 bases; J trimming: 5 bases; junction bases outside the gene matches: 7. Germline V gene lookup returns CDR1 ENHRY and CDR2 SYGVKD. The CDR3 extends over 16 amino acids. PCR used 60 Vbeta primers and 13 Jbeta primers. Measured with immunoSEQ multiplex PCR; TCRdb has only the in-frame clones, and not every one. This table has some 120,000 clones, roughly 78% appearing once. The chain recombines TRBV10-3 with TRBJ1-2, with 11 positions matching TRBD1. The material sequenced was PBMCs. The sequence came from a man aged 25-40 years in good health and CMV-seropositive. The CDR3: CAISETRTGGRYGYTF. Written as DNA, the CDR3 is TGTGCCATCAGTGAGACCCGGACAGGGGGCAGGTATGGCTACACCTTC.